The present entry profiles one TCR beta chain with its context. Its antigen is as yet unknown. A read error may explain this, as a much larger clone is one base away. TCR beta CDR3 sequences were amplified from RNA transcripts. HTBI primers were the set used in a first-round RT-PCR of the TCR CDR3. TCRdb reprocessed the multiplex PCR reads via MiXCR and lists one record per CDR3 protein. The sample contains some 600,000 distinct CDR3 sequences, about 15% of which appear only once. The sample belongs to a study of T cells in Graves' hyperthyroidism and ophthalmopathy. Regarding the study as a whole: The blood repertoire included most of the expanded thyroid clonotypes above 0.001.

Any patient presenting with uncontrolled infection, other autoimmune disease, pregnancy or lactation was left out. The blood specimen was taken at initial hyperthyroidism diagnosis, before any ophthalmopathy symptoms. There are 16 residues in the CDR3. Germline V gene data show CDR1 as SGHRS and CDR2 as YFSETQ. Sequencing used blood. The genes are TRBV5-1 and TRBJ2-4; 8 positions agree with TRBD1. The sequence came from a woman aged 25 to 45 with Graves' hyperthyroidism that later progressed to Graves' ophthalmopathy. CDR3: CTSSLRQGIGRHIQYF. The CDR3, as DNA: TGCACCAGCAGCTTGCGACAGGGGATCGGGCGGCACATTCAGTACTTC.